The present entry profiles one T cell receptor (beta chain) with its context. Its antigen is undetermined. Germline values: CDR1 SGHRS, CDR2 YFSETQ. This CDR3 has 16 amino acids. The J segment lost 6 bases and the V segment lost 0 bases, leaving 8 bases of the junction unmatched. The sample comes from a study of cytomegalovirus exposure and HLA in healthy donors. Clones were sequenced by immunoSEQ multiplex PCR, and TCRdb holds only the in-frame ones, with some missing. Among approximately 270,000 clones listed, 87% were seen once. The study's findings and limits: In vitro testing confirmed a few CMV-associated chains as specific for CMV antigens.

Sequenced: PBMCs. This clonotype originated in a man aged 18 to 30 in good health and CMV-seropositive. The rearrangement joins TRBV5-1 to TRBJ2-2, with 7 bases fitting TRBD2. In DNA, the CDR3 is TGCGCCAGCAGCTTGGCTCGGGGCGGGAGCTCCGGGGAGCTGTTTTTT. Translated: CASSLARGGSSGELFF. Together with reference TRBV5-1 and TRBJ2-2, the CDR3 gives the full variable domain: KAGVTQTPRYLIKTRGQQVTLSCSPISGHRSVSWYQQTPGQGLQFLFEYFSETQRNKGNFPGRFSGRQFSNSRSEMNVSTLELGDSALYLCASSLARGGSSGELFFGEGSRLTVL.